This TCR beta chain was sequenced during a study of shared clonotypes between healthy human individuals. Trimming shortened V by 6 bases and J by 4 bases, and 12 bases separated the two germline ends. This CDR3 region has 13 residues. Germline V gives CDR1 MNHNS, CDR2 SASEGT. Caucasian adults living in Nashville, Tennessee, provided all samples. Evenly divided among several immunoSEQ plates was the genomic DNA of each subset. The table came from immunoSEQ multiplex PCR; TCRdb's copy has only in-frame clones and leaves some out. The sample holds under 1,100,000 clones, around 74% seen once. About this clone: As yet, its antigen is unknown.

Study outcomes and limitations: Naive subsets generally exceeded memory subsets in estimated richness.

The material sequenced was memory CD4+ T cells sorted from blood. Subset noted: CD45RA-negative fraction. The gene calls are TRBV6-1 and TRBJ1-2, with D possibly matching TRBD1 (6 bases). This clonotype originated in a man younger than 30 in good health. CDR3 protein: CASSRQAAYGYTF. CDR3 bases: TGTGCCAGCAGCCGACAGGCGGCCTATGGCTACACCTTC.